Below are 5 T cell receptor beta chains sequenced from a single sample in a study of T cell repertoires in cytomegalovirus infection. Antigens of these TCRs are unknown. A single record per CDR3 protein comes from TCRdb applying MiXCR to the reads. The sample consists of some 940,000 distinct CDR3 sequences, roughly a third of them appearing once. This sample comprised cultured CD8+ T cells from PBMCs, obtained from culture after CMV antigen stimulation. Receptors were obtained from a human donor in good health (CMV status not recorded). Some clones in this sample may be carry-over from other donors' samples.

A remark on this clonotype: At one end, the junction sequence differs from germline, possibly due to a read error. The chain links TRBV6-5 to TRBJ1-3, with a weak D call TRBD1 (5 bases). Germline CDR1 is MNHEY and CDR2 is SVGAGI. There are 16 residues in the CDR3. The CDR3 DNA is TGTGCCAGCAGCTACTCGGGGGAGAGCTCTGGAAACACCATATATTTT. Translation gives CASSYSGESSGNTIYF.

Ten or more counts support this clonotype. The rearrangement uses TRBV7-6 and TRBJ2-1; D perhaps matches TRBD2 (7 bases). Germline V gene sequence: CDR1 SGHVS, CDR2 FNYEAQ. There are 14 residues in the CDR3. Trimming shortened V by 5 bases and J by 7 bases, and 15 bases separated the two germline ends. DNA of the CDR3: TGTGCCAGCAGCCTGCTAGGGGGGGTAAATGAGCAGTTCTTC. Translating it yields CASSLLGGVNEQFF.

The gene calls are TRBV9 and TRBJ1-6, with 12 bases fitting TRBD1. With 5 bases clipped from V and 6 bases from J, the junction kept 9 bases outside the gene matches. Germline CDR1 and CDR2: SGDLS and YYNGEE. This CDR3 region has 17 residues. The CDR3 DNA reads as TGTGCCAGCAGTGAGGGGGACAGGGGGCGACTTAATTCACCCCTCCACTTT. Its translation: CASSEGDRGRLNSPLHF.

This chain joins TRBV12-3 or TRBV12-4 and TRBJ2-5; D is uncertain. This CDR3 spans 13 amino acids. Trimming shortened V by 7 bases and J by 5 bases, and 14 bases separated the two germline ends. The CDR3 is CASTRQVWETQYF. DNA of the CDR3: TGTGCCAGCACAAGACAAGTTTGGGAGACCCAGTACTTC.

This clonotype has more than one count but fewer than ten. The rearrangement joins TRBV6-1 to TRBJ2-5, with D possibly being TRBD1 or TRBD2 (5 bases each). Germline lookup yields CDR1 MNHNS and CDR2 SASEGT. The CDR3 is 13 residues long. Between the trimmed V and J ends, which lost 6 bases and 10 bases, there was a span of 18 bases. The CDR3 DNA reads as TGTGCCAGCAGGAGGGTTGAACTGGGGGTCCAGTACTTC. The encoded protein is CASRRVELGVQYF.